This T cell receptor beta chain was captured by sequencing in a study of control samples from healthy donors and cancer patients. Assay used: immunoSEQ multiplex PCR; TCRdb lists only in-frame clones, some missing. The data hold some 120,000 clones, with around 92% observed a single time. From germline, CDR1 is SNHLY and CDR2 FYNNEI. J lost 2 bases, V lost 7 bases, and 10 bases had no gene match. The CDR3 contains 16 residues. The chain recombines TRBV2 with TRBJ2-2; 7 nucleotides line up with TRBD1. The sequenced material came from blood. The sequence was obtained from a man over 45 in good health. The CDR3 reads CASTTTGTENTGELFF. The CDR3 bases are TGTGCCAGCACTACTACCGGGACAGAAAACACCGGGGAGCTGTTTTTT.